Listed below are T cell receptor beta chains from one sample, sequenced in a study of T-cell memory formation after mild COVID-19. TCRdb fed the 5' RACE reads into MiXCR, producing one record per CDR3 protein. The table records approximately 430,000 distinct CDR3 sequences, under 25% of them present only once. The sample comprised PBMCs or a T cell subset sorted from them (not recorded which). The receptors stem from an adult woman who had mild COVID-19 (a few samples of this study predate the infection). Cell type and time point are not known. CDR3s include the opening cysteine and the closing phenylalanine or tryptophan. Each record gives: V gene, clone size, J gene, CDR3 protein. Size is stated for part of the rows, as once, few or many counts, or as a class when the clone is expanded.

>TRBV7-6|NA|TRBJ2-5
CASRPPLAGVETQYF
>TRBV23-1|NA|TRBJ2-7
CASSGLGPCEQYF
>TRBV11-3|NA|TRBJ2-3
CASSLGPSYYF
>TRBV12-3/TRBV12-4|few|TRBJ2-5
CASSYDRGQETQYF
>TRBV14|once|TRBJ2-1
CASSYLRTEQFF
>TRBV23-1|few|TRBJ2-1
CASSQTSEDGNEQFF
>TRBV6-1|NA|TRBJ2-5
CASSGGRVQETQYF
>TRBV18|NA|TRBJ1-6
CASSPGPVNSPLHF
>TRBV7-9|NA|TRBJ2-1
CASTGLASGYSSYNEQFF
>TRBV6-1|NA|TRBJ2-3
CASSGTSGGAVSTDTQYF
>TRBV7-3|few|TRBJ2-2
CASSLTRGAGGELFF
>TRBV6-5|few|TRBJ2-7
CASSYSAGNSYEQYF
>TRBV7-3|few|TRBJ2-2
CASSLNTDPKELFF
>TRBV6-1|NA|TRBJ2-4
CASSSLVLNIQYF
>TRBV5-1|few|TRBJ1-1
CASSQTTGLMNTEAFF
>TRBV29-1|few|TRBJ1-1
CSAQGGGAGAFF
>TRBV12-3/TRBV12-4|few|TRBJ2-2
CASRGRGRANTGELFF
>TRBV5-1|few|TRBJ1-2
CASSSDGFYGYTF
>TRBV7-2|NA|TRBJ2-7
CASSASTNYEQYF
>TRBV5-1|NA|TRBJ2-7
CASSFGTSGGWQYF
>TRBV3-1|few|TRBJ2-7
CASSQELGTESYEQYF
>TRBV3-1|NA|TRBJ2-3
CASGGGTDTQYF
>TRBV12-3/TRBV12-4|NA|TRBJ2-1
CASSLALSGRNNEQFF
>TRBV24-1|few|TRBJ2-1
CATSLGGTNNEQFF
>TRBV7-9|many|TRBJ1-5
CASSLQTSNQPQHF
>TRBV15|NA|TRBJ2-7
CATSTPSSYEQYF
>TRBV5-1|NA|TRBJ1-4
CASSLADTGSEKLFF
>TRBV4-1|few|TRBJ1-2
CASSQSLGIYGYTF
>TRBV5-1|many|TRBJ2-3
CASSQSQGIDTQYF
>TRBV5-1|few|TRBJ1-1
CASNRGMNTEAFF
>TRBV7-9|many|TRBJ2-1
CASSLPGTNRYNEQFF
>TRBV18|NA|TRBJ2-1
CASSPLRGASDEQFF
>TRBV11-2|NA|TRBJ1-1
CASSLVVGAAEAFF
>TRBV6-2/TRBV6-3|few|TRBJ2-2
CASRGLAGAIGELFF
>TRBV15|few|TRBJ2-1
CATSPSVVGNEQFF
>TRBV3-1|many|TRBJ1-1
CASSPTGGGSRAFF
>TRBV7-8|NA|TRBJ1-5
CASSPQRVGNQPQHF
>TRBV6-5|NA|TRBJ1-6
CASSYPGRSPLHF
>TRBV29-1|many|TRBJ1-5
CSVKRAFDQPQHF
>TRBV11-3|few|TRBJ2-7
CASSFSGRPPYEQYF
>TRBV5-1|many|TRBJ1-1
CASSFGGWAGATEAFF
>TRBV19|few|TRBJ1-5
CASSRGQAQPQHF
>TRBV5-1|NA|TRBJ2-5
CASEDGYQETQYF
>TRBV7-3|NA|TRBJ2-7
CASSVSGGLGYEQYF